This T cell receptor beta chain comes out of a study of early T cells in non-severe SARS-CoV-2 infection. Study in general: Sequencing input comprised bulk RNA from unsorted whole blood; chain pairing was not available. Broader study findings: VDJdb matches were skewed toward anti-spike CD8 T cell responses.

The CDR3 loop spans 19 amino acids. The germline gives CDR1 SQVTM, CDR2 ANQGSEA. Deletions cut 5 bases from V and 1 base from J, with 30 bases between. A remark on this clonotype: Its antigen is still unknown.

Individual cDNA molecules each received unique molecular identifiers attached to them. Using its own MiXCR run on the 5' RACE reads, TCRdb lists one record per CDR3 protein. The table has 55,000 to 70,000 distinct CDR3 sequences, 5.6% seen once; the top ten hold about 7%. This sequence originates from an adult who was a healthcare worker with PCR-confirmed SARS-CoV-2 infection or an uninfected control (not recorded which). Input material: whole blood. The J gene is TRBJ2-7, the V gene TRBV29-1, with D tentatively TRBD2 (7 bases). CDR3 loop: CSVPVWTVTLSGGSYEQYF. The CDR3, as DNA: TGCAGCGTTCCGGTATGGACAGTGACCCTATCGGGGGGATCCTACGAGCAGTACTTC.